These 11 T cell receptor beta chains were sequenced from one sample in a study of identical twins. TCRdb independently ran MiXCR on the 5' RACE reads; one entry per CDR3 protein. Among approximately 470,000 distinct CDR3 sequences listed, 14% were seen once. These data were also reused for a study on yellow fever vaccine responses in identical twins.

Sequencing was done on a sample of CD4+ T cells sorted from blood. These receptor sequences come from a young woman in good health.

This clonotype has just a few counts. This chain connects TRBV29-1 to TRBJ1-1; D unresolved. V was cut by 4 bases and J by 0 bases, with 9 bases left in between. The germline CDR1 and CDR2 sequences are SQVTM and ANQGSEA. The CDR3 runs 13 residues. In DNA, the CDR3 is TGCAGCGTTGCCGGGATGATGAACACTGAAGCTTTCTTT. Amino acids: CSVAGMMNTEAFF.

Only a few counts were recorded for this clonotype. The CDR3 coding sequence is TGTGCCAGCAGCTTAGCAGGGAGGGATAGAGAGACCCAGTACTTC. Encoded protein: CASSLAGRDRETQYF. V and J are TRBV11-2 and TRBJ2-5; 7 nucleotides line up with TRBD2. Germline CDR1 is SGHAT and CDR2 is FQNNGV. The CDR3 covers 15 residues. The J segment lost 4 bases and the V segment lost 1 base, leaving 6 bases of the junction unmatched.

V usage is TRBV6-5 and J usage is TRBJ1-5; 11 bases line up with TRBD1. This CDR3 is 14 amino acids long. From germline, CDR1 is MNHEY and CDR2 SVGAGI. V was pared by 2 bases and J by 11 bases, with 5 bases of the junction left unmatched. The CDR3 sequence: CASSYGTGGSAQHF. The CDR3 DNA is TGTGCCAGCAGTTACGGGACAGGGGGGTCGGCCCAGCATTTT.

CDR3 coding DNA: TGTGCCAGCAGCCCGGGACTAGCGGGGGCGTTTAAAGAGACCCAGTACTTC. Protein sequence: CASSPGLAGAFKETQYF. The V gene is TRBV11-2, the J gene TRBJ2-5, with 14 bases aligning to TRBD2. Losses at the gene ends were 5 bases for V and 3 bases for J; bases not matched to a gene: 8. This CDR3 spans 17 amino acids. Per the germline V gene, CDR1 is SGHAT and CDR2 is FQNNGV.

CDR3 residues: CASSEGWRNIQYF. DNA for the CDR3: TGTGCCAGCAGTGAGGGGTGGCGAAACATTCAGTACTTC. The chain uses TRBV6-2 or TRBV6-3 and TRBJ2-4; possibly TRBD1 or TRBD2 for D (5 bases each). Per the germline V gene, CDR1 is MNHEY and CDR2 is SVGEGT. The CDR3 runs 13 residues. V lost 5 bases and J 6 bases, leaving 11 bases between the germline ends.

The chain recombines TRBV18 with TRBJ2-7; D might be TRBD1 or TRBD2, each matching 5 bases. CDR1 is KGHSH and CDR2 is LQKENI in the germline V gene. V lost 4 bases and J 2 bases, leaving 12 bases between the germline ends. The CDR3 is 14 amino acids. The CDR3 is CASSQGTEAYEQYF. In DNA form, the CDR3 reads TGTGCCAGCTCACAGGGGACCGAAGCCTACGAGCAGTACTTC.

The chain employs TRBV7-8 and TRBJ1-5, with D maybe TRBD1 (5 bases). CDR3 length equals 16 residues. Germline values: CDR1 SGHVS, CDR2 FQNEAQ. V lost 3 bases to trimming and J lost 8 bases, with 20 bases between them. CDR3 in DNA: TGTGCCAGCAGCTTCCGGGCAGGGCTGCTGGGTGAGCCCCAGCATTTT. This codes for CASSFRAGLLGEPQHF.

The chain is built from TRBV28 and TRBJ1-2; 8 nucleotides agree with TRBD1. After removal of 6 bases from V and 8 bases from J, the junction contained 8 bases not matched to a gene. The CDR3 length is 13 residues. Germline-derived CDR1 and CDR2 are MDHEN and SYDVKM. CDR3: CASSLRGLRGYTF. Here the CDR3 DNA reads TGTGCCAGCAGCCTCAGGGGGCTAAGAGGCTACACCTTC.

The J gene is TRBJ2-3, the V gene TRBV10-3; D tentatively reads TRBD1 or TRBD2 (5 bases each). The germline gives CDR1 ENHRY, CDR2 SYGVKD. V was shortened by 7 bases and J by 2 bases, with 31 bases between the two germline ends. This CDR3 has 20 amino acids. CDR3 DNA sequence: TGTGCCATCAAGCGGAGTGTGTCGGGACGGTCCTCTGAAATCACAGATACGCAGTATTTT. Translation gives CAIKRSVSGRSSEITDTQYF.

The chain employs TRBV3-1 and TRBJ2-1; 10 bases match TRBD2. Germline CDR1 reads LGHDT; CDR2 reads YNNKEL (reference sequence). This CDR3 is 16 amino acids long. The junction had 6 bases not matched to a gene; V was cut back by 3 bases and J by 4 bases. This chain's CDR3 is CASSHLSGGVYNEQFF. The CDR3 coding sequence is TGTGCCAGCAGCCACTTGAGCGGGGGGGTTTACAATGAGCAGTTCTTC.

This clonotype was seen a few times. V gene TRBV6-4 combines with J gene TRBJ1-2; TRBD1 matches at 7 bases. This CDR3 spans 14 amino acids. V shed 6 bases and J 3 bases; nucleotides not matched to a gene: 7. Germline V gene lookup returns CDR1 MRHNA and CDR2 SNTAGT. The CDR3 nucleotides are TGTGCCAGCAGCAGGGGGGGAATGGACTATGGCTACACCTTC. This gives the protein CASSRGGMDYGYTF.